These 29 T cell receptor beta chains were all obtained from the same sample, sequenced in a study of T cell repertoires in cytomegalovirus infection. TCRdb called the reads again in MiXCR, with one record for every CDR3 protein. Of roughly 350,000 distinct CDR3 sequences listed, about 34% are singletons. No antigen has been assigned to these receptors. Sequenced material: cultured PBMCs, taken from culture after CMV antigen stimulation. The receptors come from a human donor in good health (CMV status not recorded). Some clones in this sample may be carry-over from other donors' samples.

This chain uses TRBV27 with TRBJ2-7; 9 bases fit TRBD2. Germline values: CDR1 MNHEY, CDR2 SMNVEV (reference sequence). This CDR3 is 14 amino acids long. J gave up 2 bases and V 8 bases, and 7 bases lay outside the gene matches. The CDR3 protein is CASGAGGAPYEQYV. The CDR3 coding sequence is TGTGCCAGCGGAGCGGGGGGAGCTCCCTACGAGCAGTACGTC.

The chain couples TRBV5-6 to TRBJ2-1, with 7 bases fitting TRBD1. The CDR3 length is 15 residues. V lost 6 bases and J lost 0; bases outside the gene matches: 6. Germline CDR1 reads SGHDT; CDR2 reads YYEEEE. The CDR3 sequence: CASIHRGRSYNEQFF. CDR3 sequence (DNA): TGTGCCAGCATCCATAGGGGGCGCTCCTACAATGAGCAGTTCTTC. Looking up the rest from reference TRBV5-6 and TRBJ2-1 gives the full variable domain: DAGVTQSPTHLIKTRGQQVTLRCSPKSGHDTVSWYQQALGQGPQFIFQYYEEEERQRGNFPDRFSGHQFPNYSSELNVNALLLGDSALYLCASIHRGRSYNEQFFGPGTRLTVL.

This clonotype was detected only a few times. The chain uses TRBV2 and TRBJ2-3; weak D call: TRBD2 (5 bases). Looked up from germline, CDR1 is SNHLY and CDR2 is FYNNEI. V was cut by 3 bases and J by 4 bases, with 17 bases left in between. The CDR3 sequence is 16 residues long. In DNA form, the CDR3 reads TGTGCCAGCAGTGACGGGCGACTACCCGGGGCAGATACGCAGTATTTT. Its protein is CASSDGRLPGADTQYF.

The V and J genes are TRBV4-2 and TRBJ2-1; 9 bases line up with TRBD2. Germline V gives CDR1 LGHNA, CDR2 YNFKEQ. V dropped 1 base and J dropped 5; count of bases not matched to a gene: 12. The CDR3 has 18 residues. The CDR3 DNA reads TGTGCCAGCAGCCAAGGGATAGCGGGAGCGCCGGGGGACAATGAGCAGTTCTTC. It encodes CASSQGIAGAPGDNEQFF.

The genes are TRBV20-1 and TRBJ2-1, with 8 bases identical to TRBD2. The CDR3 totals 15 residues. Germline V gives CDR1 DFQATT, CDR2 SNEGSKA (reference sequence). The V segment lost 0 bases and the J segment 7 bases; nucleotides outside the gene matches: 8. This chain's CDR3 is CSARDLTGGRNEQFF. The CDR3 DNA reads as TGCAGTGCTAGAGATCTCACGGGAGGGCGGAATGAGCAGTTCTTC.

This clonotype appeared a few times. V usage is TRBV5-1 and J usage is TRBJ2-2; D unclear. This CDR3 spans 12 amino acids. Germline lookup yields CDR1 SGHRS and CDR2 YFSETQ. The V and J ends lost 6 bases and 7 bases respectively, with 10 bases between them. The CDR3 reads CASKKGDGELFF. The CDR3 bases are TGCGCCAGCAAAAAAGGTGACGGGGAGCTGTTTTTT.

This clonotype was seen only a few times. This rearrangement joins TRBV19 to TRBJ1-2, with 9 bases fitting TRBD1. Trimming removed 4 bases from V and 4 bases from J; junction bases left unmatched: 4. This CDR3 is 14 amino acids long. Germline CDR1 reads LNHDA; CDR2 reads SQIVND (reference sequence). The DNA for the CDR3 is TGTGCCAGTAGTAGACAGGGGGTAATCTATGGCTACACCTTC. It specifies CASSRQGVIYGYTF.

This clonotype has a count of ten or more. This chain joins TRBV7-2 and TRBJ2-1; no clear D. Trimming pared 5 bases from V and 2 bases from J, leaving 7 bases between. This CDR3 is built from 13 residues. Per the germline V gene, CDR1 is SGHTA and CDR2 is FQGNSA. The CDR3: CASSPTAYNEQFF. The CDR3 DNA reads as TGTGCCAGCAGCCCGACTGCCTACAATGAGCAGTTCTTC.

This clonotype was observed a handful of times. The chain employs TRBV7-2 and TRBJ1-3; D is possibly TRBD1 (6 bases). Germline V gene sequence: CDR1 SGHTA, CDR2 FQGNSA. V shed 1 base and J shed 3 bases, with 10 bases lying between them. The CDR3 is made up of 15 amino acids. The chain's CDR3 is CASSLGGAGGNTIYF. DNA of the CDR3: TGTGCCAGCAGCTTAGGGGGGGCTGGTGGAAACACCATATATTTT.

The J gene is TRBJ2-1, the V gene TRBV11-1; unclear D gene. V lost 3 bases, J lost 0 bases, and 9 bases lay in between. Per germline, CDR1 SGHAT and CDR2 FQDESV (reference sequence). The CDR3 spans 15 residues. The CDR3 loop reads CASSFDLSSYNEQFF. CDR3 sequence (DNA): TGTGCCAGCAGCTTTGACCTGAGCTCCTACAATGAGCAGTTCTTC.

This clonotype was observed at least ten times. The V gene is TRBV7-2, the J gene TRBJ2-1; 10 positions agree with TRBD2. The CDR3 is 17 residues long. Germline V lookup: CDR1 SGHTA, CDR2 FQGNSA. Germline trimming cut 1 base from V and 8 bases from J; bases unmatched to any gene: 11. The CDR3 reads CASSLGYRTSGDDEQFF. The CDR3 DNA is TGTGCCAGCAGCTTAGGATATCGGACTAGCGGAGATGATGAGCAGTTCTTC.

J is TRBJ2-3 and V is TRBV10-3, with 10 bases that match TRBD2. V trimming: 8 bases; J trimming: 6 bases; junction bases outside the gene matches: 8. The CDR3 consists of 14 residues. Germline CDR1 is ENHRY and CDR2 is SYGVKD. The CDR3 region is CAIAPSGSGDTQYF. The DNA of the CDR3 is TGTGCCATCGCTCCTAGCGGGAGTGGGGATACGCAGTATTTT.

The rearrangement links TRBV9 to TRBJ2-2; tentative D call: TRBD2 (6 bases). The V end was cut by 0 bases, the J end by 6 bases, with 15 bases between. The CDR3 length is 16 residues. Looked up from germline, CDR1 is SGDLS and CDR2 is YYNGEE. The CDR3 DNA reads as TGTGCCAGCAGCGTAGGATCCGGGAGCCCATCCGGGGAGCTGTTTTTT. Translated, it gives CASSVGSGSPSGELFF.

The chain has TRBV5-4 and TRBJ2-3; D is ambiguous. The CDR3 runs to 14 residues. Germline V gene data show CDR1 as SGHNT and CDR2 as YYREEE (reference sequence). Trimming pared 1 base from V and 6 bases from J, leaving 12 bases between. CDR3 sequence reads: CASSLWISADTQYF. As DNA, the CDR3 is TGTGCCAGCAGCTTGTGGATCAGTGCCGATACGCAGTATTTT. Based on the CDR3 plus reference TRBV5-4 and TRBJ2-3, the full variable domain is ETGVTQSPTHLIKTRGQQVTLRCSSQSGHNTVSWYQQALGQGPQFIFQYYREEENGRGNFPPRFSGLQFPNYSSELNVNALELDDSALYLCASSLWISADTQYFGPGTRLTVL.

This clonotype was counted between two and nine times. V usage is TRBV3-1 and J usage is TRBJ1-2; D ambiguous. Germline assignment: CDR1 LGHDT and CDR2 YNNKEL (reference sequence). V was cut by 2 bases and J by 7 bases, with 14 bases left in between. There are 14 residues in the CDR3. CDR3: CASSQTPGIGGYTF. DNA for the CDR3: TGTGCCAGCAGCCAAACGCCGGGGATAGGTGGCTACACCTTC.

The J gene is TRBJ2-3, the V gene TRBV12-5; D is unclear. The ends were cut back, 4 bases at V and 0 bases at J, with 14 bases in the middle. Germline V lookup: CDR1 LGHNT, CDR2 FRNRAP. This CDR3 is built from 16 residues. The CDR3 loop is CASGSPQASSTDTQYF. DNA for the CDR3: TGTGCTAGTGGTTCCCCACAAGCGAGTAGCACAGATACGCAGTATTTT.

This chain connects TRBV7-2 to TRBJ2-5, with D possibly called TRBD1 or TRBD2 (5 bases each). Germline V gene data show CDR1 as SGHTA and CDR2 as FQGNSA. Trimming pared 4 bases from V and 2 bases from J, leaving 11 bases between. This CDR3 region has 14 residues. The CDR3 protein is CASSSLGAQETQYF. CDR3 DNA sequence: TGTGCCAGCAGCTCGCTCGGGGCACAAGAGACCCAGTACTTC.

This chain joins TRBV7-9 and TRBJ1-6, with a weak D call TRBD1 (5 bases). This CDR3 comprises 14 residues. Germline V CDR1 and CDR2: SEHNR, FQNEAQ (reference sequence). The ends were cut back, 2 bases at V and 7 bases at J, with 9 bases in the middle. The CDR3 DNA sequence: TGTGCCAGCAGCTTACGGGAGGGGAATTCACCCCTCCACTTT. Protein: CASSLREGNSPLHF.

The rearrangement joins TRBV20-1 to TRBJ1-5; D is unclear. The V end was cut by 5 bases, the J end by 1 base, with 12 bases between. The germline V gene has CDR1 DFQATT and CDR2 SNEGSKA (reference sequence). The CDR3 covers 14 residues. CDR3 bases: TGCAGTGCTGCCGCCCTTGAAAGCAATCAGCCCCAGCATTTT. Encoded protein: CSAAALESNQPQHF.

This clonotype was recorded many times. The rearrangement joins TRBV7-6 to TRBJ1-2; tentatively, D is TRBD1 (6 bases). CDR1 SGHVS and CDR2 FNYEAQ come from the germline V gene. The CDR3 runs 16 residues. V lost 5 bases to trimming and J lost 2 bases, with 18 bases between them. CDR3 in amino acids: CASSPTEGGRNYGYTF. CDR3 in DNA: TGTGCCAGCAGCCCCACGGAGGGGGGCCGGAACTATGGCTACACCTTC.

A few counts support this clonotype. V usage is TRBV6-1 and J usage is TRBJ1-1; 9 bases align to TRBD1. The CDR3 sequence is 17 residues long. Germline V gene sequence: CDR1 MNHNS, CDR2 SASEGT. Unmatched junction bases numbered 8, after V lost 2 bases and J lost 1 base. CDR3 DNA sequence: TGTGCCAGCAGTGAAACTTTTCTGGGACAGGGGAACACTGAAGCTTTCTTT. Protein: CASSETFLGQGNTEAFF.

The rearrangement uses TRBV4-3 and TRBJ2-1; D not resolved. V was cut by 2 bases and J by 6 bases, with 8 bases left in between. This CDR3 is 13 amino acids long. Germline V gene sequence: CDR1 LGHNA, CDR2 YSLEER. The CDR3 protein is CASSQLQSNEQFF. The DNA for the CDR3 is TGCGCCAGCAGCCAATTACAGTCCAATGAGCAGTTCTTC.

The chain carries TRBV7-4 and TRBJ2-1; D may be TRBD1 (5 bases). Trimming shortened V by 1 base and J by 5 bases, and 15 bases separated the two germline ends. This CDR3 comprises 16 residues. CDR1 is SGHVT, CDR2 SQSDAQ, per germline. The CDR3 region is CASSLGNGRTNNEQFF. The DNA of the CDR3 is TGTGCCAGCAGCTTAGGCAACGGAAGGACAAACAATGAGCAGTTCTTC.

This clonotype was picked up a small number of times. The J gene is TRBJ1-2, the V gene TRBV5-1; D uncertain. Germline CDR1 reads SGHRS; CDR2 reads YFSETQ. The CDR3 sequence is 13 residues long. The V end was cut by 0 bases, the J end by 4 bases, with 7 bases between. CDR3: CASSLESGYGYTF. In DNA form, the CDR3 reads TGCGCCAGCAGCTTGGAGTCAGGCTATGGCTACACCTTC.

The chain links TRBV18 to TRBJ1-3, with D unresolved. The CDR3 sequence is 15 residues long. Trimming stripped 3 bases from V and 0 bases from J, with 9 bases between. Looked up from germline, CDR1 is KGHSH and CDR2 is LQKENI. DNA for the CDR3: TGTGCCAGCTCACCCCCCAACCGCTCTGGAAACACCATATATTTT. It codes for CASSPPNRSGNTIYF.

CDR3 bases: TGTGCCAGCAGTCTAACTAGCGGGAATAGGAATGAGCAGTTCTTC. Its translation is CASSLTSGNRNEQFF. The chain carries TRBV7-3 and TRBJ2-1, with 10 bases fitting TRBD2. CDR3 length equals 15 residues. The germline V gene has CDR1 SGHTA and CDR2 FQGTGA. With V trimmed by 6 bases and J by 7 bases, 9 bases remained unmatched.

This clonotype has just one count. In nucleotides, the CDR3 is TGCAGACTAATAAACCACGCGGGAGAGCAGTTCTTC. Translating gives CRLINHAGEQFF. V gene TRBV20-1 combines with J gene TRBJ2-1, with a tentative D call TRBD2 (6 bases). CDR3 length equals 12 residues. The V gene's germline CDR1 is DFQATT and CDR2 SNEGSKA (reference sequence).

This chain joins TRBV6-1 and TRBJ2-2; no clear D gene. V was clipped by 6 bases and J by 6 bases, with 8 bases between them. This CDR3 region has 12 residues. The germline gives CDR1 MNHNS, CDR2 SASEGT. The CDR3 region is CASRKNAGELFF. In DNA, the CDR3 is TGTGCCAGCAGAAAAAATGCCGGGGAGCTGTTTTTT.

This sequence joins TRBV7-3 and TRBJ1-1; the D is unclear. CDR3 length: 11 amino acids. V shed 7 bases and J shed 1 base, with 4 bases lying between them. CDR1 and CDR2 from the germline V gene are SGHTA and FQGTGA. Here the CDR3 DNA reads TGTGCCAGCACCCGGAACACTGAAGCTTTCTTT. Its translation: CASTRNTEAFF.